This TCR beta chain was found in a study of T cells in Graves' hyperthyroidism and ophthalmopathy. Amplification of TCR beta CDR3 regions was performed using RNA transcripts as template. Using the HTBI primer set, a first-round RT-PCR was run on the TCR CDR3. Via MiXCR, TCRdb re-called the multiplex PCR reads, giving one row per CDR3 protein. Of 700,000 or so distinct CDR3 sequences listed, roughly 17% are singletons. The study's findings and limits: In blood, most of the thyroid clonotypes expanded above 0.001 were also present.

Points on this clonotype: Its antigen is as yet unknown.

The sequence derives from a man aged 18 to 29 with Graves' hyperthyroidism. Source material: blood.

The CDR3 sequence: CATSRGPQYQETQYF. The CDR3 nucleotides are TGTGCCACCAGCAGGGGCCCGCAATACCAAGAGACCCAGTACTTC. The V call is TRBV15, the J call TRBJ2-5; no reliable D call. The ends were cut back, 3 bases at V and 0 bases at J, with 11 bases in the middle. Per the germline V gene, CDR1 is LNHNV and CDR2 is YYDKDF (reference sequence). This CDR3 has 15 amino acids. The full variable domain, in which reference TRBV15 and TRBJ2-5 provide the parts outside the CDR3, is DAMVIQNPRYQVTQFGKPVTLSCSQTLNHNVMYWYQQKSSQAPKLLFHYYDKDFNNEADTPDNFQSRRPNTSFCFLDIRSPGLGDTAMYLCATSRGPQYQETQYFGPGTRLLVL.